This T cell receptor beta chain was identified in a study of T-cell reconstitution after alpha-beta-depleted transplantation in children. The TCRbeta library incorporated unique molecular identifiers. TCRdb passed the PCR reads through MiXCR, listing each CDR3 protein once. Of roughly 570,000 distinct CDR3 sequences listed, about a quarter are singletons. In this sample, this clonotype turned up a few times. The sequenced sample was PBMCs, obtained before TCRalphabeta/CD19-depleted stem cell transplant. The TCR originated in a boy under two years old with Wiskott-Aldrich syndrome, due to receive a stem cell transplant.

CDR3 nucleotides: TGTGCCAGCAGCGAGACGAACTGGGATTTCACAGATACGCAGTATTTT. Amino acid sequence: CASSETNWDFTDTQYF. The chain has TRBV9 and TRBJ2-3; D gene uncertain. Trimming pared 3 bases from V and 2 bases from J, leaving 16 bases between. Germline CDR1 SGDLS, CDR2 YYNGEE. There are 16 residues in the CDR3.